A selection of T cell receptor beta chains follows, all from one sample in a study of OX40 agonist ivuxolimab in advanced cancers. Profiling relied on immunoSEQ multiplex PCR, and the TCRdb table lists in-frame clones only, not all of them. The data hold roughly 11,000 clones, with roughly 80% observed a single time. Sequences were derived from CD4+ or CD8+ T cells sorted from blood, sampled in a trial of the OX40 agonist ivuxolimab. These receptors were collected from an adult with an advanced solid tumor such as melanoma, head and neck, liver or kidney cancer. The CDR3 runs from the conserved cysteine through the conserved F or W. The D gene is left open where the match is weak. Expanded clones are given a class, and other clones once, few, many or no size at all.

J gene,clone size,V gene,D gene,CDR3 protein,CDR3 DNA
TRBJ1-1,-,TRBV7-9,-,CASSLVPGNTEAFF,TGTGCCAGCAGCTTAGTCCCGGGGAACACTGAAGCTTTCTTT
TRBJ1-1,-,TRBV7-9,-,CASSWVDSHTEAFF,TGTGCCAGCAGCTGGGTCGACAGCCACACTGAAGCTTTCTTT
TRBJ1-6,-,TRBV19,-,CASNGLARGNSPLHF,TGTGCCAGTAACGGTTTGGCCAGGGGAAACTCACCCCTCCACTTT
TRBJ1-1,-,TRBV6-4,-,CASSATTNTEAFF,TGTGCCAGCAGTGCAACAACGAACACTGAAGCTTTCTTT
TRBJ2-4,-,TRBV2,TRBD1,CASSAGTGGMLYIQYF,TGTGCCAGCAGTGCTGGGACAGGGGGCATGTTATACATTCAGTACTTC
TRBJ2-1,-,TRBV19,TRBD1,CASSTGTGGYNEQFF,TGTGCCAGTAGCACCGGGACAGGGGGCTACAATGAGCAGTTCTTC
TRBJ2-5,-,TRBV6-1,-,CASSTLDSGETQYF,TGTGCCAGCAGTACCTTGGACAGTGGCGAGACCCAGTACTTC
TRBJ1-5,-,TRBV4-1,TRBD1,CASSQIGTADNQPQHF,TGCGCCAGCAGCCAGATAGGGACAGCTGACAATCAGCCCCAGCATTTT
TRBJ2-1,-,TRBV6-1,TRBD1,CASSEERDRNEQFF,TGTGCCAGCAGTGAGGAACGGGACAGAAATGAGCAGTTCTTC
TRBJ2-1,-,TRBV4-1,TRBD2,CASSQLLAGEIEQFF,TGCGCCAGCAGCCAATTACTAGCGGGGGAGATTGAGCAGTTCTTC
TRBJ2-7,-,TRBV15,TRBD1,CATSKPRTGIYEQYF,TGTGCCACCAGTAAGCCTCGGACAGGGATTTACGAGCAGTACTTC
TRBJ2-7,-,TRBV7-2,-,CASSPAYEQYF,TGTGCCAGCAGCCCAGCCTACGAGCAGTACTTC
TRBJ2-1,-,TRBV7-5,-,CVRSHGAFEQFF,TGTGTCAGAAGCCACGGGGCTTTTGAGCAGTTCTTC
TRBJ2-2,-,TRBV5-1,TRBD1,CASGDRTTGELFF,TGCGCCAGCGGGGACAGAACCACCGGGGAGCTGTTTTTT
TRBJ2-5,-,TRBV7-9,TRBD1,CASSLIGTGGLETQYF,TGTGCCAGCAGCTTAATTGGGACAGGGGGCTTGGAGACCCAGTACTTC
TRBJ2-5,-,TRBV5-1,TRBD2,CASSLFGELAGAQETQYF,TGCGCCAGCAGCTTGTTTGGGGAACTAGCGGGGGCCCAAGAGACCCAGTACTTC
TRBJ2-7,-,TRBV5-6,-,CASKHWLGVGEQYF,TGTGCCAGCAAACATTGGCTGGGTGTGGGCGAGCAGTACTTC
TRBJ1-5,-,TRBV5-5,-,CASSRQQSPGNQPQHF,TGTGCCAGCAGCCGGCAACAGTCCCCTGGCAATCAGCCCCAGCATTTT
TRBJ2-5,-,TRBV7-8,-,CASSLSGAQETQYF,TGTGCCAGCAGCTTATCGGGGGCCCAAGAGACCCAGTACTTC
TRBJ1-1,-,TRBV27,TRBD1,CASSDRGKSTEAFF,TGTGCCAGCAGTGACAGGGGCAAGAGCACTGAAGCTTTCTTT
TRBJ2-7,-,TRBV5-4,-,CASSLGLGSYEQYF,TGTGCCAGCAGCTTGGGGCTAGGGTCCTACGAGCAGTACTTC
TRBJ2-1,-,TRBV11-2,-,CASSLPLGGNEQFF,TGTGCCAGCAGCTTACCACTAGGGGGCAATGAGCAGTTCTTC
TRBJ1-5,-,TRBV27,-,CASSPGQGRNQPQHF,TGTGCCAGCAGTCCCGGTCAGGGCAGGAATCAGCCCCAGCATTTT
TRBJ1-5,-,TRBV4-1,TRBD1,CASSQDRGLNQPQHF,TGCGCCAGCAGCCAGGACAGGGGGCTCAATCAGCCCCAGCATTTT
TRBJ2-3,-,TRBV7-9,-,CASIGPGQGLSSDTQYF,TGTGCCAGCATCGGACCGGGGCAGGGTCTTTCCTCAGATACGCAGTATTTT
TRBJ2-1,-,TRBV10-3,-,CAAKGSYVWSDEQFF,TGTGCCGCCAAGGGTAGTTATGTTTGGTCTGATGAGCAGTTCTTC
TRBJ2-1,once,TRBV6-1,-,CASRNSYNEQFF,TGTGCCAGCAGAAACAGCTACAATGAGCAGTTCTTC
TRBJ1-6,few,TRBV10-3,-,CAISESARVYNSPLHF,TGTGCCATCAGTGAGTCGGCCAGGGTCTATAATTCACCCCTCCACTTT
TRBJ1-2,-,TRBV19,-,CASSISAQAYGYTF,TGTGCCAGTAGTATCTCGGCACAGGCCTATGGCTACACCTTC
TRBJ2-6,-,TRBV7-2,-,CASSDRVTGQSRANVLTF,TGTGCCAGCAGTGATCGTGTAACTGGACAAAGTCGGGCCAACGTCCTGACTTTC